The entry below describes one T cell receptor (beta chain). The antigen is undetermined. Germline CDR1 reads MNHNS; CDR2 reads SASEGT. The CDR3 spans 15 residues. The germline V and J ends were trimmed by 3 bases and 0 bases, with 9 bases remaining between them. This sample was taken from a study of shared clonotypes between healthy human individuals. About the research overall: Donor ages ranged 18 to 49 years: a couple of women, three men.

Overall study findings and caveats: Naive subsets, compared against memory subsets, generally had larger estimated richness values.

Selected positively for CCR7 and CD45RO-negative, naive CD8 cells excluded terminally differentiated effector memory CD45RA+ cells. Sequencing used immunoSEQ multiplex PCR; TCRdb keeps in-frame clones, though not all of them. This sample has fewer than 1 million clones; just over 95% occur once, and the top ten carry 0.2% to 0.25%. What was sequenced was naive CD8+ T cells sorted from blood. This TCR came from a man in his thirties or forties in good health. The chain couples TRBV6-1 to TRBJ2-1, with D perhaps TRBD2 (5 bases). CDR3 loop: CASSEASHSYNEQFF. The CDR3 region has the DNA TGTGCCAGCAGTGAGGCTAGCCACTCCTACAATGAGCAGTTCTTC.